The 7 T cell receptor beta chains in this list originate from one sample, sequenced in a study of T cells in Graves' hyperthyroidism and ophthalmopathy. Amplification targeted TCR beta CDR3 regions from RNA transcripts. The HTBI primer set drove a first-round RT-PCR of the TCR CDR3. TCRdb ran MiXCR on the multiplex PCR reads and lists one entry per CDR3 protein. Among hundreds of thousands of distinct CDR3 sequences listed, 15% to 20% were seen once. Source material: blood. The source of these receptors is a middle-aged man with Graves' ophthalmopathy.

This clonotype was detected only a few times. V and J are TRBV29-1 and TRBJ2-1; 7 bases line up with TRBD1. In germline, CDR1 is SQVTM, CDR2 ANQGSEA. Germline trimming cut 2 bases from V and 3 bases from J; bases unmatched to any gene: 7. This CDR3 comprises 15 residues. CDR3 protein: CSVEPGQVHYNEQFF. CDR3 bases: TGCAGCGTTGAACCTGGACAGGTCCACTACAATGAGCAGTTCTTC.

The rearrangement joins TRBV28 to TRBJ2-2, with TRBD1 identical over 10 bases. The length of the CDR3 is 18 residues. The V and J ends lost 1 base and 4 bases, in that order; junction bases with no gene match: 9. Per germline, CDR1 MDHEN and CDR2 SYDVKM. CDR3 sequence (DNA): TGTGCCAGCAGTTTATTAAGGGGGACAGGGGTGTCCACCGGGGAGCTGTTTTTT. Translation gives CASSLLRGTGVSTGELFF.

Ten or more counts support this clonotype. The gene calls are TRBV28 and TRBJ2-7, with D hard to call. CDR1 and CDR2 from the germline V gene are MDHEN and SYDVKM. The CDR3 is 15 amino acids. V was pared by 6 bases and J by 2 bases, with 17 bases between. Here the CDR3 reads CASSINPLVAYEQYF. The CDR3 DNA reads TGTGCCAGCAGCATAAACCCTCTAGTCGCCTACGAGCAGTACTTC.

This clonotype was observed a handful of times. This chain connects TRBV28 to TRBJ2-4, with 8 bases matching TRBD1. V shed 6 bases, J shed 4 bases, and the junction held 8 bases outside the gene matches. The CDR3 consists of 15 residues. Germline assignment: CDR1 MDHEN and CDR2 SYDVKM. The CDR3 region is CASSPLDRAKNIQYF. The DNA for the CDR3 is TGTGCCAGCAGCCCACTGGACAGGGCTAAAAACATTCAGTACTTC. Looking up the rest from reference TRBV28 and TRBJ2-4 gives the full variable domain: DVKVTQSSRYLVKRTGEKVFLECVQDMDHENMFWYRQDPGLGLRLIYFSYDVKMKEKGDIPEGYSVSREKKERFSLILESASTNQTSMYLCASSPLDRAKNIQYFGAGTRLSVL.

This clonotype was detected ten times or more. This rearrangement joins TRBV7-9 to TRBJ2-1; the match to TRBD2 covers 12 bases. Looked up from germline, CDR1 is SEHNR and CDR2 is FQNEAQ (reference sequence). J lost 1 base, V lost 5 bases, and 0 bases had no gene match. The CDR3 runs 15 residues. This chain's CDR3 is CASSGLAGSYNEQFF. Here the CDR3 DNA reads TGTGCCAGCAGCGGACTAGCGGGATCCTACAATGAGCAGTTCTTC.

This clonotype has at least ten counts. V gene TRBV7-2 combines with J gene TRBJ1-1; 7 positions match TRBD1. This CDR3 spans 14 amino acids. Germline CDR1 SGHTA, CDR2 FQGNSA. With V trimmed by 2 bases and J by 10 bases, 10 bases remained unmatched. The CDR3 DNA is TGTGCCAGCAGCTTATGGGCAGGGGGACAAGTAGCTTTCTTT. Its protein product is CASSLWAGGQVAFF.

CDR3 sequence: CATSAKDTQYF. The CDR3 bases are TGTGCCACCAGTGCCAAAGATACGCAGTATTTT. This chain joins TRBV24-1 and TRBJ2-3; no clear D. V was clipped by 5 bases and J by 5 bases, with 4 bases between them. The CDR3 is 11 residues long. The germline V gene encodes CDR1 KGHDR and CDR2 SFDVKD.